Below are 9 T cell receptor beta chains sequenced from a single sample in a study of T-cell memory formation after mild COVID-19. Via MiXCR, TCRdb re-called the 5' RACE reads, giving one row per CDR3 protein. The table has hundreds of thousands of distinct CDR3 sequences, approximately 14% seen once. The source material was PBMCs or a T cell subset sorted from them (not recorded which). All receptors come from a man aged 18 to 35 who had mild COVID-19 (a few samples of this study predate the infection). Cell type and time point are not known.

This clonotype was seen more than once but under ten times. The rearrangement links TRBV20-1 to TRBJ2-1; perhaps TRBD2 as D (5 bases). CDR1 and CDR2 (germline): DFQATT, SNEGSKA (reference sequence). The V and J ends lost 3 bases and 4 bases respectively, with 10 bases between them. The CDR3 covers 13 residues. This CDR3 is CSASASIYNEQFF. The CDR3 DNA reads as TGCAGTGCTAGTGCTAGCATATACAATGAGCAGTTCTTC.

This clonotype has a handful of counts. The chain carries TRBV28 and TRBJ2-2; no clear D. V shed 7 bases and J shed 3 bases, with 12 bases lying between them. There are 14 residues in the CDR3. Germline assignment: CDR1 MDHEN and CDR2 SYDVKM. The CDR3 reads CASTPPGYTGELFF. CDR3 DNA sequence: TGTGCCAGCACCCCGCCTGGGTACACCGGGGAGCTGTTTTTT. Full variable domain (rest looked up from reference TRBV28 and TRBJ2-2): DVKVTQSSRYLVKRTGEKVFLECVQDMDHENMFWYRQDPGLGLRLIYFSYDVKMKEKGDIPEGYSVSREKKERFSLILESASTNQTSMYLCASTPPGYTGELFFGEGSRLTVL.

This clonotype showed up just a few times. J is TRBJ2-5 and V is TRBV25-1; D gene uncertain. The germline CDR1 and CDR2 sequences are MGHDK and SYGVNS. Trimming left V 6 bases short and J 4 bases short, with 6 bases between. The CDR3 has 11 amino acids. The CDR3: CASSHGETQYF. The CDR3 nucleotides are TGTGCCAGCAGCCACGGAGAGACCCAGTACTTC. The complete variable domain, with remaining parts taken from reference TRBV25-1 and TRBJ2-5, reads EADIYQTPRYLVIGTGKKITLECSQTMGHDKMYWYQQDPGMELHLIHYSYGVNSTEKGDLSSESTVSRIRTEHFPLTLESARPSHTSQYLCASSHGETQYFGPGTRLLVL.

This clonotype came up many times. The CDR3 DNA reads as TGTGCCAGCAGTCGGAGACAGGGGGCTCACCTCTATAATTCACCCCTCCACTTT. Translating gives CASSRRQGAHLYNSPLHF. The chain links TRBV7-9 to TRBJ1-6; 10 bases map to TRBD1. This CDR3 spans 18 amino acids. Germline loops: CDR1 SEHNR, CDR2 FQNEAQ (reference sequence). V shed 6 bases, J shed 3 bases, and the junction held 11 bases outside the gene matches.

This clonotype was counted only a few times. The chain joins TRBV7-3 to TRBJ2-5; D is perhaps TRBD2 (5 bases). V was clipped by 3 bases and J by 5 bases, with 10 bases between them. CDR3 size: 13 residues. Germline CDR1 and CDR2: SGHTA and FQGTGA. The CDR3: CASSFDGKETQYF. For the CDR3, the DNA is TGTGCCAGCAGCTTCGACGGGAAGGAGACCCAGTACTTC.

This clonotype was seen a few times. The chain uses TRBV6-5 and TRBJ2-2, with D hard to call. CDR3 length equals 16 residues. V was cut by 0 bases and J by 6 bases, with 14 bases left in between. Per the germline V gene, CDR1 is MNHEY and CDR2 is SVGAGI. CDR3 amino acids: CASSYSSVLRAGELFF. The CDR3 DNA follows: TGTGCCAGCAGTTACTCGAGCGTCCTCCGAGCCGGGGAGCTGTTTTTT.

The J gene is TRBJ2-1, the V gene TRBV7-3, with a possible D match to TRBD2 (6 bases). The CDR3 has 16 amino acids. The V end was cut by 4 bases, the J end by 0 bases, with 13 bases between. Germline V gene sequence: CDR1 SGHTA, CDR2 FQGTGA. The CDR3, as DNA: TGTGCCAGCAGCTCGAGGACGGGGGACTCCTACAATGAGCAGTTCTTC. Encoded protein: CASSSRTGDSYNEQFF.

This chain joins TRBV19 and TRBJ2-5; unclear D gene. In germline, CDR1 is LNHDA, CDR2 SQIVND (reference sequence). Trimming left V 5 bases short and J 2 bases short, with 12 bases between. The CDR3 is 14 residues long. CDR3 protein: CASSPPNLQETQYF. CDR3 nucleotides: TGTGCCAGTAGTCCTCCAAACTTGCAAGAGACCCAGTACTTC.

This clonotype was seen ten or more times. V usage is TRBV7-6 and J usage is TRBJ2-2, with D tentatively TRBD1 (6 bases). The length of the CDR3 is 15 residues. Germline CDR1 SGHVS, CDR2 FNYEAQ. The ends were cut back, 5 bases at V and 5 bases at J, with 15 bases in the middle. CDR3 region: CASSVQQGGTGELFF. CDR3 nucleotide sequence: TGTGCCAGCAGCGTTCAACAGGGCGGGACCGGGGAGCTGTTTTTT.